The clone carrying this T cell receptor beta chain was counted a few times. Its antigen remains unknown. The data stem from a study of PD-1 blockade in classical Hodgkin lymphoma. The sample's time point: cycle 4 day 1 (C4D1), after five to seven weeks of nivolumab. Each patient experienced a relapse that followed autologous stem cell transplantation, and brentuximab vedotin exposure varied. Here immunoSEQ multiplex PCR was the method, and the copy in TCRdb shows in-frame clones only, minus some. The sample lists more than 6,000 clones, approximately 83% occurring once. General study findings and limits: Diversity in CD4+ TCRs, unlike that measured in CD8+ TCRs, had risen significantly by C4D1.

The specimen was peripheral blood mononuclear cells (PBMCs), collected before the fourth cycle of nivolumab. The sequence came from a human donor with classical Hodgkin lymphoma.

The DNA of the CDR3 is TGTGCCAGCAGCCCCCAGGGGGTAACTGAAAAACTGTTTTTT. Its translation: CASSPQGVTEKLFF. The gene calls are TRBV7-8 and TRBJ1-4; 7 bases are shared with TRBD1. CDR3 length: 14 residues. From germline, CDR1 is SGHVS and CDR2 FQNEAQ. Trimming took 5 bases from V and 7 from J; bases not matched to a gene: 7. Variable domain in full (rest from reference TRBV7-8 and TRBJ1-4): GAGVSQSPRYKVAKRGQDVALRCDPISGHVSLFWYQQALGQGPEFLTYFQNEAQLDKSGLPSDRFFAERPEGSVSTLKIQRTQQEDSAVYLCASSPQGVTEKLFFGSGTQLSVL.